These 21 T cell receptor beta chains originate from one sample sequenced in a study of control samples from healthy donors and cancer patients (dated by TCRdb to the early 2020s). Library method: the immunoSEQ multiplex PCR assay. This immuneACCESS table, as held by TCRdb, lists in-frame sequences with V and J called but not all clones. Of the missing ones, under half trace to an unresolved V gene in checked studies; the others have no known cause. This sample has about 75,000 clones in its table, and about 93% of those were observed once. Clones ranked in the top ten supply around 6.4% of the sample. The specimen was blood. The receptors come from a woman in her 40s in good health.

About this clone itself: This sample also contains other DNA sequences that code for the same CDR3. The gene calls are TRBV5-1 and TRBJ2-1, with 14 bases fitting TRBD2. CDR3 size: 16 residues. CDR1 SGHRS and CDR2 YFSETQ come from the germline V gene. V trimming: 3 bases; J trimming: 8 bases; junction bases outside the gene matches: 7. The CDR3 sequence: CASSWGTSGSWDEQFF. CDR3 in DNA: TGCGCCAGCAGCTGGGGGACTAGCGGGAGCTGGGATGAGCAGTTCTTC.

For this clone: This same CDR3 is encoded by further DNA sequences in the sample. The genes are TRBV2 and TRBJ1-1; 9 positions agree with TRBD1. The CDR3 runs to 13 residues. V lost 6 bases, J lost 3 bases, and 2 bases stayed unmatched. CDR1 and CDR2 from the germline V gene are SNHLY and FYNNEI. CDR3 nucleotide sequence: TGTGCCAGCAGGGGACAGGGTGACACTGAAGCTTTCTTT. Protein product: CASRGQGDTEAFF.

The chain recombines TRBV6-2 or TRBV6-3 with TRBJ2-7; 7 positions match TRBD1. Germline CDR1 and CDR2: MNHEY and SVGEGT. The CDR3 spans 15 residues. V shed 0 bases, J shed 2 bases, and the junction held 4 bases outside the gene matches. This chain's CDR3 is CASSYSAGGPYEQYF. CDR3 nucleotides: TGTGCCAGCAGTTACTCGGCAGGGGGTCCCTACGAGCAGTACTTC.

J is TRBJ1-1 and V is TRBV9, with 7 bases that match TRBD1. CDR1 SGDLS and CDR2 YYNGEE come from the germline V gene. This CDR3 spans 14 amino acids. With 5 bases clipped from V and 7 bases from J, the junction kept 11 bases outside the gene matches. The CDR3 spells CASSPGITGDEAFF. Written as DNA, the CDR3 is TGTGCCAGCAGTCCAGGCATAACAGGGGATGAAGCTTTCTTT.

The chain links TRBV7-2 to TRBJ2-7; D is tentatively TRBD1 or TRBD2 (5 bases each). CDR1 and CDR2 (germline): SGHTA, FQGNSA. There are 15 residues in the CDR3. The V gene lost 1 base and the J gene lost 0 bases, with 10 bases spanning the gap. CDR3 protein: CASSLGGYVSYEQYF. CDR3 coding DNA: TGTGCCAGCAGCTTAGGGGGGTATGTCTCCTACGAGCAGTACTTC.

This chain joins TRBV24-1 and TRBJ1-2; D is perhaps TRBD1 (5 bases). This CDR3 contains 13 residues. V was clipped by 4 bases and J by 3 bases, with 8 bases between them. Germline V gene sequence: CDR1 KGHDR, CDR2 SFDVKD. CDR3 protein: CATSDPGYYGYTF. CDR3 nucleotides: TGTGCCACCAGTGACCCAGGGTACTATGGCTACACCTTC.

The rearrangement links TRBV29-1 to TRBJ1-2, with 7 bases lining up with TRBD1. Germline V gene data show CDR1 as SQVTM and CDR2 as ANQGSEA. With 4 bases clipped from V and 1 base from J, the junction kept 3 bases outside the gene matches. This CDR3 is built from 13 residues. The CDR3 loop is CSVVGGINYGYTF. The DNA of the CDR3 is TGCAGCGTTGTAGGGGGCATTAACTATGGCTACACCTTC.

This chain links TRBV12-5 with TRBJ1-5; tentative D call: TRBD1 (6 bases). The CDR3 length is 17 residues. The germline gives CDR1 LGHNT, CDR2 FRNRAP. With 0 bases removed from V and 0 bases from J, the gap between germline ends came to 12 bases. The CDR3 region is CASGLVAGALSNQPQHF. The CDR3 coding sequence is TGTGCTAGTGGTTTGGTGGCAGGGGCGCTTAGCAATCAGCCCCAGCATTTT.

The chain joins TRBV5-4 to TRBJ2-6; TRBD1 aligns across 10 bases. The CDR3 totals 16 residues. J gave up 1 base and V 7 bases, and 5 bases lay outside the gene matches. Germline V gene sequence: CDR1 SGHNT, CDR2 YYREEE (reference sequence). The DNA of the CDR3 is TGTGCCAGCCGGGGACAGGGGTCATCTGGGGCCAACGTCCTGACTTTC. Protein: CASRGQGSSGANVLTF. The whole variable domain, remainder taken from reference TRBV5-4 and TRBJ2-6, is ETGVTQSPTHLIKTRGQQVTLRCSSQSGHNTVSWYQQALGQGPQFIFQYYREEENGRGNFPPRFSGLQFPNYSSELNVNALELDDSALYLCASRGQGSSGANVLTFGAGSRLTVL.

The chain has TRBV4-1 and TRBJ2-7; 7 positions agree with TRBD1. The CDR3 runs 15 residues. V lost 9 bases to trimming and J lost 2 bases; unmatched junction nucleotides: 13. Per the germline V gene, CDR1 is MGHRA and CDR2 is YSYEKL. The CDR3 coding sequence is TGCGCCAGAGTTGGAACCGCCGGGACAGCCTACGAGCAGTACTTC. Residues: CARVGTAGTAYEQYF.

The rearrangement links TRBV7-6 to TRBJ1-4; a weak D match, TRBD1 (5 bases). CDR1 is SGHVS, CDR2 FNYEAQ, per germline. The V gene lost 1 base and the J gene lost 8 bases, with 17 bases spanning the gap. This CDR3 contains 16 residues. The CDR3 nucleotides read TGTGCCAGCAGCTTAGAGACGCAGGGAGGGGACGAAAAACTGTTTTTT. This codes for CASSLETQGGDEKLFF.

The V and J genes are TRBV2 and TRBJ2-1; D is unresolved. Germline V gene data show CDR1 as SNHLY and CDR2 as FYNNEI. The length of the CDR3 is 13 residues. Trimming stripped 6 bases from V and 0 bases from J, with 6 bases between. The CDR3 loop is CASRSSSYNEQFF. The CDR3 DNA reads as TGTGCCAGCAGGTCGAGCTCCTACAATGAGCAGTTCTTC.

The chain uses TRBV5-8 and TRBJ2-3; TRBD1 is a possible D gene (5 bases). V lost 0 bases, J lost 1 base, and 9 bases lay in between. Per germline, CDR1 SGHTS and CDR2 YDEGEE. The CDR3 sequence is 15 residues long. The chain's CDR3 is CASSLGPGRTDTQYF. The CDR3 nucleotides read TGTGCCAGCAGCTTGGGTCCAGGGCGCACAGATACGCAGTATTTT.

The rearrangement joins TRBV11-2 to TRBJ2-4; weak D call: TRBD1 (6 bases). Germline V CDR1 and CDR2: SGHAT, FQNNGV. This CDR3 region has 14 residues. The V end lost 3 bases, the J end lost 7 bases, and 13 bases lay between the germline ends. As DNA, the CDR3 is TGTGCCAGCAGCTTCACCAGGGGTAGTAACATTCAGTACTTC. This codes for CASSFTRGSNIQYF.

This chain joins TRBV6-2 or TRBV6-3 and TRBJ2-7; a weak D match, TRBD2 (6 bases). The CDR3 is 15 amino acids. Germline values: CDR1 MNHEY, CDR2 SVGEGT. The V end was cut by 4 bases, the J end by 3 bases, with 16 bases between. The CDR3 loop is CASSFIPGVGYEQYF. CDR3 bases: TGTGCCAGCAGTTTCATTCCGGGGGTAGGCTACGAGCAGTACTTC.

The chain combines TRBV5-1 with TRBJ2-7; 7 bases fit TRBD2. Germline V CDR1 and CDR2: SGHRS, YFSETQ. The CDR3 has 20 amino acids. J was trimmed by 3 bases and V by 4 bases; bases with no gene match: 25. Here the CDR3 reads CASSPIAKNLGRERRYEQYF. CDR3 DNA: TGCGCCAGCAGCCCCATCGCCAAGAACCTTGGGCGGGAGAGGCGCTACGAGCAGTACTTC.

The chain joins TRBV6-6 to TRBJ2-3, with D uncertain. The germline V gene encodes CDR1 MNHNY and CDR2 SVGAGI (reference sequence). CDR3 length: 13 amino acids. Trimming cost V 1 base and J 0 bases, with 2 bases left between them. CDR3 in amino acids: CASSYLSTDTQYF. CDR3 nucleotide sequence: TGTGCCAGCAGTTACTTAAGCACAGATACGCAGTATTTT.

V usage is TRBV7-2 and J usage is TRBJ2-4, with 9 bases fitting TRBD2. CDR3 length: 16 residues. Germline V gene data show CDR1 as SGHTA and CDR2 as FQGNSA. Losses at the gene ends were 1 base for V and 0 bases for J; bases not matched to a gene: 1. Written as DNA, the CDR3 is TGTGCCAGCAGCTTAGGACTAGCGGTAGCCAAAAACATTCAGTACTTC. Its translation is CASSLGLAVAKNIQYF.

This rearrangement joins TRBV5-1 to TRBJ2-7, with a possible D match to TRBD2 (5 bases). In germline, CDR1 is SGHRS, CDR2 YFSETQ. V was cut by 2 bases and J by 7 bases, with 16 bases left in between. CDR3 length equals 14 residues. CDR3 sequence reads: CASSFQTATGEQYF. CDR3 coding DNA: TGCGCCAGCAGCTTCCAGACCGCGACGGGAGAGCAGTACTTC.

This sequence joins TRBV18 and TRBJ2-7; 8 bases map to TRBD2. Unmatched junction bases numbered 10, after V lost 5 bases and J lost 7 bases. The CDR3 totals 14 residues. Germline V gives CDR1 KGHSH, CDR2 LQKENI. The CDR3 coding sequence is TGTGCCAGCTCAAATAGCGGGGCCCCCTTGGAGCAGTACTTC. Translating it yields CASSNSGAPLEQYF.

V and J are TRBV24-1 and TRBJ2-7; TRBD1 matches 8 bases. CDR1 and CDR2 (germline): KGHDR, SFDVKD. V shed 4 bases, J shed 8 bases, and the junction held 12 bases outside the gene matches. The CDR3 contains 15 residues. The CDR3 here is CATSESDRDITKQYF. CDR3 in DNA: TGTGCCACCAGTGAGTCGGACAGGGATATTACGAAGCAGTACTTC.